Following are 14 T cell receptor beta chains from one sample sequenced in a study of blood T cell repertoires in COVID-19. Repertoires were generated with immunoSEQ multiplex PCR, while TCRdb's copy carries only in-frame clones and drops some. The sample holds some 150,000 clones, approximately 90% seen once. Sequenced material: peripheral blood. These receptors originate from a woman aged 50 to 60 with active or convalescent COVID-19.

The CDR3: CASSLPGTGTNEQFF. The CDR3 DNA reads as TGTGCCAGCAGTCTCCCCGGGACAGGGACAAATGAGCAGTTCTTC. The chain carries TRBV6-5 and TRBJ2-1, with 9 bases lining up with TRBD1. This CDR3 region has 15 residues. Germline V CDR1 and CDR2: MNHEY, SVGAGI. V shed 5 bases and J 7 bases; nucleotides not matched to a gene: 9.

This clone has a handful of counts. The rearrangement uses TRBV29-1 and TRBJ1-1; D gene ambiguous. Germline V CDR1 and CDR2: SQVTM, ANQGSEA. This CDR3 has 12 residues. The V and J ends lost 0 bases and 10 bases respectively, with 12 bases between them. CDR3 bases: TGCAGCGTTGAAGATCAGAGGGAAGGAGCTTTCTTT. The encoded protein is CSVEDQREGAFF. Drawing the rest from reference TRBV29-1 and TRBJ1-1, the complete variable domain is SAVISQKPSRDICQRGTSLTIQCQVDSQVTMMFWYRQQPGQSLTLIATANQGSEATYESGFVIDKFPISRPNLTFSTLTVSNMSPEDSSIYLCSVEDQREGAFFGQGTRLTVV.

V usage is TRBV12-3 or TRBV12-4 and J usage is TRBJ2-7, with a weak D call TRBD2 (6 bases). There are 13 residues in the CDR3. With 2 bases removed from V and 2 bases from J, the gap between germline ends came to 7 bases. CDR3 coding DNA: TGTGCCAGCAGTTTACGGGGGACCTACGAGCAGTACTTC. This translates into CASSLRGTYEQYF.

The chain couples TRBV4-2 to TRBJ1-2; D remains unclear. This CDR3 is built from 13 residues. V gave up 1 base and J gave up 6 bases, with 9 bases separating them. Germline CDR1 and CDR2: LGHNA and YNFKEQ. CDR3 sequence: CASSQAGRDGYTF. For the CDR3, the DNA is TGTGCCAGCAGCCAAGCCGGGAGGGATGGCTACACCTTC.

Only a few counts were recorded for this clone. The rearrangement uses TRBV30 and TRBJ1-2; 7 nucleotides agree with TRBD1. The length of the CDR3 is 13 residues. V lost 8 bases, J lost 2 bases, and 8 bases stayed unmatched. The germline CDR1 and CDR2 sequences are GTSNPN and SVGIG (reference sequence). CDR3 loop: CAKMTGTNYGYTF. The CDR3 nucleotides are TGTGCCAAGATGACAGGGACAAACTATGGCTACACCTTC.

The chain recombines TRBV12-3 or TRBV12-4 with TRBJ2-1; no clear D. This CDR3 spans 13 amino acids. Trimming took off 5 bases at V and 7 bases at J, with 12 bases between the two ends. CDR3 residues: CASSEWAVNEQFF. The CDR3 nucleotides read TGTGCCAGCAGTGAGTGGGCAGTGAATGAGCAGTTCTTC.

The V call is TRBV28, the J call TRBJ2-7; D is unclear. V shed 2 bases and J shed 3 bases, with 8 bases lying between them. Per germline, CDR1 MDHEN and CDR2 SYDVKM. The CDR3 spans 13 residues. The CDR3: CASSLPPSYEQYF. In DNA, the CDR3 is TGTGCCAGCAGTTTACCCCCTAGCTACGAGCAGTACTTC.

The gene calls are TRBV19 and TRBJ2-1; 9 bases are shared with TRBD2. Germline CDR1 is LNHDA and CDR2 is SQIVND (reference sequence). V lost 4 bases and J lost 0; bases outside the gene matches: 1. The CDR3 length is 15 residues. CDR3 sequence (DNA): TGTGCCAGTAGTAATAGCGGGAGCTCCTACAATGAGCAGTTCTTC. Its translation is CASSNSGSSYNEQFF.

The chain employs TRBV7-6 and TRBJ1-3; 7 bases line up with TRBD1. V gave up 5 bases and J gave up 0 bases; unmatched junction bases: 10. This CDR3 has 17 amino acids. CDR1 SGHVS and CDR2 FNYEAQ come from the germline V gene. CDR3 DNA sequence: TGTGCCAGCAGCGCCCGACAGGGCAGTAACTCTGGAAACACCATATATTTT. Its protein is CASSARQGSNSGNTIYF. Variable domain in full (rest from reference TRBV7-6 and TRBJ1-3): GAGVSQSPRYKVTKRGQDVALRCDPISGHVSLYWYRQALGQGPEFLTYFNYEAQQDKSGLPNDRFSAERPEGSISTLTIQRTEQRDSAMYRCASSARQGSNSGNTIYFGEGSWLTVV.

The rearrangement joins TRBV5-5 to TRBJ1-1; 8 bases align to TRBD1. The CDR3 is 17 amino acids. From germline, CDR1 is SGHKS and CDR2 YYEKEE (reference sequence). Trimming cost V 2 bases and J 0 bases; bases outside gene matches: 9. This chain's CDR3 is CASSLGQGRLMNTEAFF. CDR3 bases: TGTGCCAGCAGCTTAGGACAGGGAAGGCTCATGAACACTGAAGCTTTCTTT.

This clone was found once. V gene TRBV18 combines with J gene TRBJ1-1; no clear D gene. The CDR3 spans 14 residues. V shed 0 bases and J shed 2 bases, with 7 bases lying between them. Germline values: CDR1 KGHSH, CDR2 LQKENI. The CDR3 is CASSPPGSNTEAFF. In nucleotides, the CDR3 is TGTGCCAGCTCACCACCGGGCAGCAACACTGAAGCTTTCTTT.

The chain recombines TRBV27 with TRBJ1-2, with 7 positions matching TRBD1. The CDR3 runs 14 residues. V was pared by 4 bases and J by 5 bases, with 7 bases of the junction left unmatched. Germline assignment: CDR1 MNHEY and CDR2 SMNVEV (reference sequence). In nucleotides, the CDR3 is TGTGCCAGCAGTTCACAGGGACAGTTATATGGCTACACCTTC. This codes for CASSSQGQLYGYTF.

V and J are TRBV25-1 and TRBJ1-5; 8 bases align to TRBD1. The ends lost 4 bases at V and 13 bases at J; junction bases unmatched: 9. This CDR3 spans 13 amino acids. Germline V gives CDR1 MGHDK, CDR2 SYGVNS. CDR3 region: CASSAFFRTGQHF. CDR3 sequence (DNA): TGTGCCAGCAGTGCGTTTTTTCGGACAGGGCAGCATTTT.

V gene TRBV24-1 combines with J gene TRBJ1-1, with 8 bases aligning to TRBD1. The V and J ends lost 2 bases and 0 bases, in that order; junction bases with no gene match: 4. The germline V gene has CDR1 KGHDR and CDR2 SFDVKD. CDR3 size: 16 residues. The DNA for the CDR3 is TGTGCCACCAGTGATTCGCGGACAGGGTTGAACACTGAAGCTTTCTTT. Translation gives CATSDSRTGLNTEAFF.